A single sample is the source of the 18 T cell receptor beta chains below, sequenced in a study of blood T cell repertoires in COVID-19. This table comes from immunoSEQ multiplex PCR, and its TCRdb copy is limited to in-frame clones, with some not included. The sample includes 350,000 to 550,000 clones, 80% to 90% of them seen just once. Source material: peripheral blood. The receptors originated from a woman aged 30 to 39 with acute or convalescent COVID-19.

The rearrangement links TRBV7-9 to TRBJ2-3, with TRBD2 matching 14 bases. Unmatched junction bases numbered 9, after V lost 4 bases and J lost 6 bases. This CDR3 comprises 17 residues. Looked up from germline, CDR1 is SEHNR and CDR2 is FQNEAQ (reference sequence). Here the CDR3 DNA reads TGTGCCAGCAGCTCGCGACTAGCGGGGGGGAGTTCTGATACGCAGTATTTT. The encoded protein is CASSSRLAGGSSDTQYF.

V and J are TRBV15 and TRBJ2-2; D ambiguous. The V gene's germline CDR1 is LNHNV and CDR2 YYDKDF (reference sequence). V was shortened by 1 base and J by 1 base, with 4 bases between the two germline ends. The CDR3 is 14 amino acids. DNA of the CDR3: TGTGCCACCAGCAGAGTCCTGAACACCGGGGAGCTGTTTTTT. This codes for CATSRVLNTGELFF.

The CDR3 region is CASRSRLYYEQYF. The CDR3 region has the DNA TGTGCCAGCAGATCAAGACTTTACTACGAGCAGTACTTC. This chain connects TRBV28 to TRBJ2-7; D not certain. The germline gives CDR1 MDHEN, CDR2 SYDVKM. V was clipped by 6 bases and J by 3 bases, with 12 bases between them. The CDR3 is 13 amino acids.

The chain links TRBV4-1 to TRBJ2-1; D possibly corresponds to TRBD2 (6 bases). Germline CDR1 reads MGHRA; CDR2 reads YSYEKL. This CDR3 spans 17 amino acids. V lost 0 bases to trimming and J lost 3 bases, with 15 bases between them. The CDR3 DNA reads TGCGCCAGCAGCCAAGAACCCCGGGGGAGCCTCTACAATGAGCAGTTCTTC. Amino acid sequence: CASSQEPRGSLYNEQFF.

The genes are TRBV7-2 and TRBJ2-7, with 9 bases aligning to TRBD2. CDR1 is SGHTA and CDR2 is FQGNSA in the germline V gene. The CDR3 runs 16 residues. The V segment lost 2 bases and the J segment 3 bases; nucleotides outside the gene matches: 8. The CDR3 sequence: CASSLSSGGFGYEQYF. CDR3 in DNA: TGTGCCAGCAGCTTATCCAGCGGGGGGTTCGGCTACGAGCAGTACTTC.

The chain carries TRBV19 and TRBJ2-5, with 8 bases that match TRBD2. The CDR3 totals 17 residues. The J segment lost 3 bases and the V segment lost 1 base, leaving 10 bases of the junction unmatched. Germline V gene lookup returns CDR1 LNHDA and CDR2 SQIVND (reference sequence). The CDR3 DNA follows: TGTGCCAGTAGTATAGGGCTCTCGACGGGGGGGAAAGAGACCCAGTACTTC. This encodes CASSIGLSTGGKETQYF.

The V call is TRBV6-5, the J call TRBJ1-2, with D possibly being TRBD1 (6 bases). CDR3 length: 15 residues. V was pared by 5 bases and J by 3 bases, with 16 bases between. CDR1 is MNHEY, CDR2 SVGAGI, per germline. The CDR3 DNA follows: TGTGCCAGCAGTATTCGGACAGCGAGTCACTATGGCTACACCTTC. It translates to CASSIRTASHYGYTF.

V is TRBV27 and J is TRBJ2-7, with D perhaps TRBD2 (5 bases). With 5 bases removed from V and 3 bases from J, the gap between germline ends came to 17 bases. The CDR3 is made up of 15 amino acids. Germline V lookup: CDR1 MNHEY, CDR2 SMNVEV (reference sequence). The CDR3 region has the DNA TGTGCCAGCAGTCCGCCCCCGGGAAATAGCTACGAGCAGTACTTC. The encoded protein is CASSPPPGNSYEQYF.

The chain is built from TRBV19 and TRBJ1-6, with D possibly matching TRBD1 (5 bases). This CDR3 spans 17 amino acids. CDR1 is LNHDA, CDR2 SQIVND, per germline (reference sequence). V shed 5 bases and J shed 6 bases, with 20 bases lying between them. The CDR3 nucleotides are TGTGCCAGTAGTCCTGTTTTCCAGGGATGGGGTAATTCACCCCTCCACTTT. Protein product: CASSPVFQGWGNSPLHF.

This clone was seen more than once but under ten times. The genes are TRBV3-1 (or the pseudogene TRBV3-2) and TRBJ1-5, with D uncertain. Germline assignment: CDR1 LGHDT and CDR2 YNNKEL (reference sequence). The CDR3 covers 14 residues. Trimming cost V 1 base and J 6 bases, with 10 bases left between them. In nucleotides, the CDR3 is TGTGCCAGCAGCCAAGGGGCTATAGGTCAGCCCCAGCATTTT. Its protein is CASSQGAIGQPQHF.

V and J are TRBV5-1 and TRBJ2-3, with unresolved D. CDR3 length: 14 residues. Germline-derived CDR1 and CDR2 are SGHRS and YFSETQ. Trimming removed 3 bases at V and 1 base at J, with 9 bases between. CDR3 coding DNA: TGCGCCAGCAGCTCCTTCCCGGGCACAGATACGCAGTATTTT. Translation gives CASSSFPGTDTQYF.

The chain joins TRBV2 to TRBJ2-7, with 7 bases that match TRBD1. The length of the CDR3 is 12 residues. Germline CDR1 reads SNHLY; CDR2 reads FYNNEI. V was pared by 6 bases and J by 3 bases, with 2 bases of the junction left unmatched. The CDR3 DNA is TGTGCCAGCAGAAGACAGGGCTACGAGCAGTACTTC. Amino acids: CASRRQGYEQYF.

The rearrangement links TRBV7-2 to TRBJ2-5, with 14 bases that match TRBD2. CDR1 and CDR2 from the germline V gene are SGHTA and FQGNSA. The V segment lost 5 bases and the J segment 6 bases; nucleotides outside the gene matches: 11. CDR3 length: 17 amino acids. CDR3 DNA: TGTGCCAGCAGCAAGACTAGCGGGGGGGCCATACAGAAGACCCAGTACTTC. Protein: CASSKTSGGAIQKTQYF.

CDR3: CASSHHPGNNEQFF. The CDR3 DNA reads TGTGCCAGCAGCCACCATCCAGGGAACAATGAGCAGTTCTTC. The genes are TRBV14 and TRBJ2-1; the D gene is possibly TRBD1 (5 bases). The CDR3 has 14 residues. Trimming stripped 3 bases from V and 5 bases from J, with 11 bases between. Germline values: CDR1 SGHDN, CDR2 FVKESK.

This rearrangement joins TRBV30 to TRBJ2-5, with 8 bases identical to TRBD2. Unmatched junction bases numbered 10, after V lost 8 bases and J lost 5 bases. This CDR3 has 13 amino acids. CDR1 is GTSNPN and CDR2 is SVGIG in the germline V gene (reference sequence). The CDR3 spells CAGGSSGVETQYF. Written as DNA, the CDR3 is TGTGCCGGTGGAAGTAGCGGGGTCGAGACCCAGTACTTC.

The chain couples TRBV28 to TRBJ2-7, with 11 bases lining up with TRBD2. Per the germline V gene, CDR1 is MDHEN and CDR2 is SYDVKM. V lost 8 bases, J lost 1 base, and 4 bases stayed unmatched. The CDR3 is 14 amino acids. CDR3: CASCLAGGSYEQYF. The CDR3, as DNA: TGTGCCAGCTGCCTAGCGGGGGGATCCTACGAGCAGTACTTC.

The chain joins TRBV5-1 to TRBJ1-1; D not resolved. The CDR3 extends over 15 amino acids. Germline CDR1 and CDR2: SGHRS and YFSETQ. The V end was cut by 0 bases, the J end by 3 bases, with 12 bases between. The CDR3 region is CASSLAGGPYTEAFF. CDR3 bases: TGCGCCAGCAGCTTGGCAGGAGGGCCCTACACTGAAGCTTTCTTT.

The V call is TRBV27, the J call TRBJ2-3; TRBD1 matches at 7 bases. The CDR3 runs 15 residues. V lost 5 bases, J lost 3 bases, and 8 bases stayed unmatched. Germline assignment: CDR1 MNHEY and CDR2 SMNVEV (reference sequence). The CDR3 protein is CASSPGTVGTDTQYF. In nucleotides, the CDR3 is TGTGCCAGCAGTCCCGGGACAGTGGGAACAGATACGCAGTATTTT.